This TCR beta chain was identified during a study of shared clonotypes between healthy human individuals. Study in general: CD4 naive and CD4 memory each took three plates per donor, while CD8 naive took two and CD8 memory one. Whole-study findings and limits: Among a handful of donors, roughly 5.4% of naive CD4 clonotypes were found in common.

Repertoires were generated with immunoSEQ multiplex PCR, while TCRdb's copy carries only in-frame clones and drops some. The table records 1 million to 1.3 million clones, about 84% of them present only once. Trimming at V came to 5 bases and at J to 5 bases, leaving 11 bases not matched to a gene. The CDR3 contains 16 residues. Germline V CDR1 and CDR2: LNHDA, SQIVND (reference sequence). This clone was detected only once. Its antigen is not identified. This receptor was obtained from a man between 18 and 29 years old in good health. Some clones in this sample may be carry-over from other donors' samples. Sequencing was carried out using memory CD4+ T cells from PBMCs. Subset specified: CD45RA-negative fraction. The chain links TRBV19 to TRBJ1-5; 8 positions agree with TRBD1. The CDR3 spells CASSVRSGGMDQPQHF. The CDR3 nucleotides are TGTGCCAGTAGTGTACGGTCAGGGGGCATGGATCAGCCCCAGCATTTT.